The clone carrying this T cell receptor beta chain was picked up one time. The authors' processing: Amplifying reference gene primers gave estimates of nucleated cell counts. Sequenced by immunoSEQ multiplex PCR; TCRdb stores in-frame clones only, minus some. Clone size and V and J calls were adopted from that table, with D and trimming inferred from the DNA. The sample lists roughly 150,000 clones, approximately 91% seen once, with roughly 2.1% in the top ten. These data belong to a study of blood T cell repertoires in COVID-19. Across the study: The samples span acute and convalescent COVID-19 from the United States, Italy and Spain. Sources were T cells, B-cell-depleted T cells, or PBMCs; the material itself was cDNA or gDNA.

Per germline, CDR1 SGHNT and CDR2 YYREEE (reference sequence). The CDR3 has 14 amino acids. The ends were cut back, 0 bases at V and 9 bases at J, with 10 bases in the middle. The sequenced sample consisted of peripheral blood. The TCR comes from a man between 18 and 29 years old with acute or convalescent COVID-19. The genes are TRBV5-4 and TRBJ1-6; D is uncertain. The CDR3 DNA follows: TGTGCCAGCAGCTTGGAGAGGGAAGGTTCACCCCTCCACTTT. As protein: CASSLEREGSPLHF.